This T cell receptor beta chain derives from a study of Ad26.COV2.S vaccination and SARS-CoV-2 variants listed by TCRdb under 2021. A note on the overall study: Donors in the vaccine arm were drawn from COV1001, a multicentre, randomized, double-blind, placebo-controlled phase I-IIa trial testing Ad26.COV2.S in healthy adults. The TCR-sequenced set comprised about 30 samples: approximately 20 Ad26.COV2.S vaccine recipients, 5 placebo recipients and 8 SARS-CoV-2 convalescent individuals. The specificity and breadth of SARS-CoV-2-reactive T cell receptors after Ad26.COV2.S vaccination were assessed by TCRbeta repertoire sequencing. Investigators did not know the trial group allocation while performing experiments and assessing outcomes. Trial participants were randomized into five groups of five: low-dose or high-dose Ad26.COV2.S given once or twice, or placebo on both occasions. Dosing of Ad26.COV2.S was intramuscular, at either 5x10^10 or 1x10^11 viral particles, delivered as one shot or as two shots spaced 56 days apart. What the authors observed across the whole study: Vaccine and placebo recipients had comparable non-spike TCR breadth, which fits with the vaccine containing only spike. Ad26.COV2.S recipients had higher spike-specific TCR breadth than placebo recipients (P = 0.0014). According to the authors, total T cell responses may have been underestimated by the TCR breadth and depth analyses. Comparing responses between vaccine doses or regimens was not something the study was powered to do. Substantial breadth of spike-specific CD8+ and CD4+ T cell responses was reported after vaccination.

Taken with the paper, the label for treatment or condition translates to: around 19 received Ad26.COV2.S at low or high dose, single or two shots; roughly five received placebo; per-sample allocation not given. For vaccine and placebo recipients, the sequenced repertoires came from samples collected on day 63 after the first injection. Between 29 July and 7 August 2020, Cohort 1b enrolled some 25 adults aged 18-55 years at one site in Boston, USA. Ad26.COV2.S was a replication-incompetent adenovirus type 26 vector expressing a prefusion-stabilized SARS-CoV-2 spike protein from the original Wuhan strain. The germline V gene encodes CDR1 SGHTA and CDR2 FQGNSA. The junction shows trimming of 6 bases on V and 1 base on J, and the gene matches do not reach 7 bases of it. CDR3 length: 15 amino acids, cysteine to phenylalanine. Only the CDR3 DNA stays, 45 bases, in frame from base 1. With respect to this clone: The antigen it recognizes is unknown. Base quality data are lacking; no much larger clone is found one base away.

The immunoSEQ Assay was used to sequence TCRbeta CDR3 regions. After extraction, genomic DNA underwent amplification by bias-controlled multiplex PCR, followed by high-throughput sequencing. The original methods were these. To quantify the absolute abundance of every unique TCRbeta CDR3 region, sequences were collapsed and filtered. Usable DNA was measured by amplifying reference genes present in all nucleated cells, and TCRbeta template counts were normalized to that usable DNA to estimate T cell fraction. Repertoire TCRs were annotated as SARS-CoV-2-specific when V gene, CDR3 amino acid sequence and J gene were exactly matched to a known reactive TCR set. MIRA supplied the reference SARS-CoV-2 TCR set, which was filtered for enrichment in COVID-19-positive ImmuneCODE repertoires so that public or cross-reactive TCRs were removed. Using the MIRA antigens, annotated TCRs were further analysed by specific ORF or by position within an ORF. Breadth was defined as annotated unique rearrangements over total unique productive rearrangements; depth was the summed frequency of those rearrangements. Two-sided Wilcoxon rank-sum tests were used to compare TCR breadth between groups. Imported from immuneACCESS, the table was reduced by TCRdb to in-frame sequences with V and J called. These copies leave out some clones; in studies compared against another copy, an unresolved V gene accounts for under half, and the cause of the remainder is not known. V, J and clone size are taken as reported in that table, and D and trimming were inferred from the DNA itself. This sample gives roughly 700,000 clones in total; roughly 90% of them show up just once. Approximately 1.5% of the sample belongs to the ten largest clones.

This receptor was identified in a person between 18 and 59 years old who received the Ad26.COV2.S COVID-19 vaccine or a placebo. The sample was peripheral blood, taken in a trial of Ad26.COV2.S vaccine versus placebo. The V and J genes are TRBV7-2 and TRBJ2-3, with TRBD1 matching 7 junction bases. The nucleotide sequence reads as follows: TGTGCCAGCAGGCCCCCGGGACAGCGCACAGATACGCAGTATTTT. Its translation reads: CASRPPGQRTDTQYF.